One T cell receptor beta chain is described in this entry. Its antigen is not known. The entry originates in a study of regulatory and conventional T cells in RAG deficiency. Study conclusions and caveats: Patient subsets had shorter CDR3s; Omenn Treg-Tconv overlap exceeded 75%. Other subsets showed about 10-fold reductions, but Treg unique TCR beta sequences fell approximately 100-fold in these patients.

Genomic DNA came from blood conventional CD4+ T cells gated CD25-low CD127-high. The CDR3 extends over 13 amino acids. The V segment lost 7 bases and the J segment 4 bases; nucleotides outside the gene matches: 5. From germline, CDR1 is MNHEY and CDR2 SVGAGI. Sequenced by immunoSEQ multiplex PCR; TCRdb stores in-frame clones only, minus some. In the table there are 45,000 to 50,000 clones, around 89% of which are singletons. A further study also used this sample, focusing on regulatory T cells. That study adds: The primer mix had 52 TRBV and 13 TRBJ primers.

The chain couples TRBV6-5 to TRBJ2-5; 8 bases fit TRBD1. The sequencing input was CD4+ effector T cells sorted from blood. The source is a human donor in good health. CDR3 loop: CASTRDRRETQYF. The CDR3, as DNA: TGTGCCAGCACCCGGGACAGGCGAGAGACCCAGTACTTC.